This T cell receptor beta chain is drawn from a study of shared clonotypes between healthy human individuals. Findings and limits, study-wide: Represented genetic and exposure-history diversity was restricted by having few donors.

About this clone: Its antigen is unknown. Additional DNA sequences in this sample encode the identical CDR3.

CD45RA-negative memory and CD45RA+ naive subsets were split from the CD4+ cells. Produced via immunoSEQ multiplex PCR; TCRdb's table is partial and in-frame only. The sample has a few million clones; around 95% are singletons. The TCR comes from a man between 18 and 35 years old in good health. Sequenced: naive CD4+ T cells sorted from blood. Subset reported: CD45RA+ positively selected.

Here the CDR3 reads CSADGYTF. The CDR3 DNA is TGCAGTGCCGATGGCTACACCTTC. The rearrangement links TRBV20-1 to TRBJ1-2; no clear D gene. CDR3 length: 8 amino acids. Germline V CDR1 and CDR2: DFQATT, SNEGSKA (reference sequence). V was shortened by 6 bases and J by 6 bases, with 2 bases between the two germline ends.